The 20 T cell receptor beta chains in this list originate from one sample, sequenced in a study of preoperative IRX-2 immunotherapy in early breast cancer. The repertoire was sequenced with immunoSEQ multiplex PCR; TCRdb's copy has only in-frame clones and lacks some. This table has 34,000 or so clones, about 95% appearing once. Described treatment: preoperative locoregional IRX-2 cytokine immunotherapy. This material was collected from a patient treated with IRX-2 immunotherapy. The receptors were sampled from a human donor with breast cancer.

The chain links TRBV15 to TRBJ1-1; a possible D gene is TRBD1 (5 bases). Trimming took off 0 bases at V and 4 bases at J, with 9 bases between the two ends. The CDR3 has 14 amino acids. CDR1 is LNHNV, CDR2 YYDKDF, per germline (reference sequence). The CDR3 loop reads CATSRDQGGTEAFF. In DNA form, the CDR3 reads TGTGCCACCAGCAGAGATCAGGGAGGCACTGAAGCTTTCTTT.

This chain links TRBV6-6 with TRBJ1-5, with D possibly matching TRBD1 (5 bases). Trimming removed 5 bases at V and 4 bases at J, with 18 bases between. The CDR3 covers 16 residues. CDR1 and CDR2 (germline): MNHNY, SVGAGI (reference sequence). CDR3 in amino acids: CASSPKLGRPNQPQHF. The DNA of the CDR3 is TGTGCCAGCAGTCCCAAACTGGGACGTCCAAATCAGCCCCAGCATTTT.

This sequence joins TRBV11-2 and TRBJ1-1, with no clear D. The CDR3 covers 13 residues. Deletions cut 1 base from V and 0 bases from J, with 3 bases between. The germline V gene has CDR1 SGHAT and CDR2 FQNNGV. The CDR3 nucleotides are TGTGCCAGCAGCTTAGGTCTGAACACTGAAGCTTTCTTT. Amino acids: CASSLGLNTEAFF. The complete variable domain, with remaining parts taken from reference TRBV11-2 and TRBJ1-1, reads EAGVAQSPRYKIIEKRQSVAFWCNPISGHATLYWYQQILGQGPKLLIQFQNNGVVDDSQLPKDRFSAERLKGVDSTLKIQPAKLEDSAVYLCASSLGLNTEAFFGQGTRLTVV.

A single count supports this clone. The chain links TRBV7-9 to TRBJ1-3, with D possibly matching TRBD1 (5 bases). The CDR3 contains 15 residues. The V gene's germline CDR1 is SEHNR and CDR2 FQNEAQ (reference sequence). V was pared by 4 bases and J by 2 bases, with 12 bases between. The CDR3 reads CASSSPGLAGNTIYF. The CDR3 coding sequence is TGTGCCAGCAGCTCCCCAGGGCTCGCTGGAAACACCATATATTTT. Combining the CDR3 with reference TRBV7-9 and TRBJ1-3 gives the whole variable domain DTGVSQNPRHKITKRGQNVTFRCDPISEHNRLYWYRQTLGQGPEFLTYFQNEAQLEKSRLLSDRFSAERPKGSFSTLEIQRTEQGDSAMYLCASSSPGLAGNTIYFGEGSWLTVV.

The chain has TRBV5-4 and TRBJ1-2; D unclear. Trimming took off 1 base at V and 4 bases at J, with 8 bases between the two ends. Germline V gene data show CDR1 as SGHNT and CDR2 as YYREEE (reference sequence). The CDR3 runs to 13 residues. DNA of the CDR3: TGTGCCAGCAGCTTGATCCGGGTCTATGGCTACACCTTC. Amino acids: CASSLIRVYGYTF.

The chain combines TRBV7-9 with TRBJ1-1; D not resolved. Germline values: CDR1 SEHNR, CDR2 FQNEAQ (reference sequence). This CDR3 has 14 amino acids. The V end was cut by 2 bases, the J end by 1 base, with 8 bases between. In DNA, the CDR3 is TGTGCCAGCAGCTTATTTCCCCCGAACACTGAAGCTTTCTTT. Protein: CASSLFPPNTEAFF. Full variable domain (rest looked up from reference TRBV7-9 and TRBJ1-1): DTGVSQNPRHKITKRGQNVTFRCDPISEHNRLYWYRQTLGQGPEFLTYFQNEAQLEKSRLLSDRFSAERPKGSFSTLEIQRTEQGDSAMYLCASSLFPPNTEAFFGQGTRLTVV.

This rearrangement joins TRBV6-5 to TRBJ1-3; no definite D call. CDR1 is MNHEY, CDR2 SVGAGI, per germline. Trimming left V 7 bases short and J 0 bases short, with 7 bases between. The CDR3 sequence is 13 residues long. The CDR3 DNA reads as TGTGCCAGCAAAGGGTACTCTGGAAACACCATATATTTT. It codes for CASKGYSGNTIYF.

The chain couples TRBV5-6 to TRBJ2-5; the D gene is possibly TRBD1 (5 bases). Trimming took off 3 bases at V and 8 bases at J, with 8 bases between the two ends. This CDR3 is 11 amino acids long. CDR1 is SGHDT, CDR2 YYEEEE, per germline. The CDR3 DNA reads TGTGCCAGCAGCTCCAGGGTTACCCAGTACTTC. This codes for CASSSRVTQYF.

J is TRBJ2-5 and V is TRBV14; no clear D. Germline CDR1 and CDR2: SGHDN and FVKESK. The CDR3 spans 12 residues. V shed 0 bases and J shed 4 bases, with 3 bases lying between them. The CDR3 is CASSQDGETQYF. The DNA of the CDR3 is TGTGCCAGCAGCCAAGACGGAGAGACCCAGTACTTC.

CDR3 sequence reads: CASSQTGSYNEQFF. CDR3 bases: TGCGCCAGCAGCCAAACAGGGAGCTACAATGAGCAGTTCTTC. The V gene is TRBV4-3, the J gene TRBJ2-1; possible D gene TRBD1, 6 bases. The germline CDR1 and CDR2 sequences are LGHNA and YSLEER. There are 14 residues in the CDR3. Deletions cut 2 bases from V and 3 bases from J, with 8 bases between.

The table lists this clone with a count of one. This sequence joins TRBV6-5 and TRBJ1-2; perhaps TRBD1 as D (5 bases). The CDR3 is 14 residues long. V was clipped by 5 bases and J by 4 bases, with 14 bases between them. Germline V gene data show CDR1 as MNHEY and CDR2 as SVGAGI. CDR3 nucleotides: TGTGCCAGCAGTGGGGCAGGGACGGGCTATGGCTACACCTTC. It encodes CASSGAGTGYGYTF.

This clone was picked up one time. The V gene is TRBV7-9, the J gene TRBJ2-1; D unresolved. Germline-derived CDR1 and CDR2 are SEHNR and FQNEAQ (reference sequence). V was trimmed by 6 bases and J by 6 bases, leaving 12 bases between them. This CDR3 contains 13 residues. Here the CDR3 DNA reads TGTGCCAGCAGTCCAAGAGGACGCAATGAGCAGTTCTTC. Protein sequence: CASSPRGRNEQFF.

The chain combines TRBV7-9 with TRBJ2-4; D is perhaps TRBD1 (6 bases). Germline CDR1 SEHNR, CDR2 FQNEAQ (reference sequence). The CDR3 is 15 amino acids. V lost 4 bases, J lost 11 bases, and 21 bases lay in between. CDR3 bases: TGTGCCAGCAGCTCTTACGGGCAGGGGATAGATCTTCAGTACTTC. As protein: CASSSYGQGIDLQYF.

The chain combines TRBV14 with TRBJ1-1, with D possibly TRBD1 on 5 matching bases. Germline V gene data show CDR1 as SGHDN and CDR2 as FVKESK. The CDR3 is made up of 15 amino acids. Trimming pared 1 base from V and 0 bases from J, leaving 9 bases between. The CDR3, as DNA: TGTGCCAGCAGCCAAGGAGGGGCGATGAACACTGAAGCTTTCTTT. Translating gives CASSQGGAMNTEAFF.

The V call is TRBV18, the J call TRBJ1-2; D unclear. The V end lost 9 bases, the J end lost 3 bases, and 14 bases lay between the germline ends. Germline V gives CDR1 KGHSH, CDR2 LQKENI. The CDR3 has 13 amino acids. The CDR3 protein is CASDPSGDYGYTF. The CDR3 DNA reads as TGTGCCAGTGACCCAAGTGGGGACTATGGCTACACCTTC.

This chain links TRBV5-4 with TRBJ2-1; D unclear. V lost 0 bases to trimming and J lost 4 bases, with 14 bases between them. The CDR3 is 16 residues long. CDR1 is SGHNT, CDR2 YYREEE, per germline (reference sequence). Here the CDR3 DNA reads TGTGCCAGCAGCTTGGACGCGGAGCCAACTTACAATGAGCAGTTCTTC. Its protein product is CASSLDAEPTYNEQFF.

The chain has TRBV11-1 and TRBJ2-5; 7 nucleotides align to TRBD2. Germline lookup yields CDR1 SGHAT and CDR2 FQDESV (reference sequence). CDR3 length equals 13 residues. Trimming removed 5 bases from V and 13 bases from J; junction bases left unmatched: 13. The CDR3 loop is CASSSLQRGSGYF. The CDR3 DNA follows: TGTGCCAGCAGCAGTCTGCAGCGGGGCAGCGGGTACTTC.

The chain carries TRBV18 and TRBJ2-7, with D unclear. The germline V and J ends were trimmed by 1 base and 0 bases, with 7 bases remaining between them. CDR1 is KGHSH, CDR2 LQKENI, per germline. The CDR3 contains 14 residues. CDR3 bases: TGTGCCAGCTCACCACTAAAGGGCTCCTACGAGCAGTACTTC. Its protein product is CASSPLKGSYEQYF. The variable domain in full, completed from reference TRBV18 and TRBJ2-7, reads NAGVMQNPRHLVRRRGQEARLRCSPMKGHSHVYWYRQLPEEGLKFMVYLQKENIIDESGMPKERFSAEFPKEGPSILRIQQVVRGDSAAYFCASSPLKGSYEQYFGPGTRLTVT.

The sample holds one count of this clone. V and J are TRBV7-9 and TRBJ2-1; no definite D call. The CDR3 length is 14 residues. With 1 base removed from V and 13 bases from J, the gap between germline ends came to 17 bases. The germline V gene has CDR1 SEHNR and CDR2 FQNEAQ (reference sequence). The CDR3 sequence: CASSLGVNTHLQFF. The CDR3 DNA reads as TGTGCCAGCAGCTTAGGGGTAAACACCCATTTACAGTTCTTC.

The rearrangement uses TRBV6-5 and TRBJ1-2; D remains unclear. Trimming removed 0 bases from V and 4 bases from J, with 15 bases in between. The CDR3 is 16 amino acids. Germline lookup yields CDR1 MNHEY and CDR2 SVGAGI. The CDR3 loop reads CASSYSIADLGYGYTF. CDR3 nucleotide sequence: TGTGCCAGCAGTTACTCGATTGCGGACTTGGGCTATGGCTACACCTTC.